This entry lists 7 T cell receptor beta chains sequenced from one sample in a study of shared clonotypes between healthy human individuals. CD45RO-negative cells were positively selected for CCR7, leaving out terminally differentiated effector memory CD45RA+ cells. Only in-frame clones appear in the TCRdb table, and some are missing; sequencing was by immunoSEQ multiplex PCR. The table includes about 2 million clones, roughly 95% detected once. The sequenced sample consisted of naive CD8+ T cells sorted from blood. The receptors originated from a young man in good health.

The chain employs TRBV6-6 and TRBJ1-2; D might be TRBD1 (5 bases). The CDR3 covers 16 residues. Germline CDR1 is MNHNY and CDR2 is SVGAGI (reference sequence). The germline V and J ends were trimmed by 3 bases and 3 bases, with 17 bases remaining between them. In DNA, the CDR3 is TGTGCCAGCAGTTATGTATTCAGGGAAGGAGACTATGGCTACACCTTC. This gives the protein CASSYVFREGDYGYTF.

The CDR3 loop is CASSSLGRGPANEKLFF. The CDR3 DNA is TGTGCCAGCAGCTCCCTAGGTAGGGGACCGGCTAATGAAAAACTGTTTTTT. The genes are TRBV7-9 and TRBJ1-4; D may be TRBD1 (5 bases). The CDR3 extends over 17 amino acids. Germline values: CDR1 SEHNR, CDR2 FQNEAQ (reference sequence). Trimming removed 4 bases at V and 3 bases at J, with 18 bases between.

Remarks on this clone: The same CDR3 is also encoded by other DNA sequences in this sample. V and J are TRBV9 and TRBJ2-5; 15 bases fit TRBD2. The length of the CDR3 is 15 residues. With 3 bases clipped from V and 5 bases from J, the junction kept 2 bases outside the gene matches. CDR1 and CDR2 (germline): SGDLS, YYNGEE. CDR3: CASSAGLAGGETQYF. The CDR3 coding sequence is TGTGCCAGCAGCGCCGGACTAGCGGGAGGGGAGACCCAGTACTTC.

The CDR3 sequence is CASAPYESYEQYF. In DNA form, the CDR3 reads TGTGCCAGCGCACCTTACGAGTCCTACGAGCAGTACTTC. The rearrangement links TRBV27 to TRBJ2-7, with D uncertain. The CDR3 totals 13 residues. Trimming took off 8 bases at V and 1 base at J, with 12 bases between the two ends. Germline V gene sequence: CDR1 MNHEY, CDR2 SMNVEV (reference sequence).

This chain links TRBV7-2 with TRBJ1-1; no clear D gene. CDR1 and CDR2 (germline): SGHTA, FQGNSA. The V end lost 1 base, the J end lost 0 bases, and 9 bases lay between the germline ends. The CDR3 is 15 residues long. For the CDR3, the DNA is TGTGCCAGCAGCTTAGGATGGGGTATGAACACTGAAGCTTTCTTT. It specifies CASSLGWGMNTEAFF. The whole variable domain, remainder taken from reference TRBV7-2 and TRBJ1-1, is GAGVSQSPSNKVTEKGKDVELRCDPISGHTALYWYRQSLGQGLEFLIYFQGNSAPDKSGLPSDRFSAERTGGSVSTLTIQRTQQEDSAVYLCASSLGWGMNTEAFFGQGTRLTVV.

The CDR3 nucleotides are TGTGCCAGCAGCTTAGGTAATAGGTACGAGCAGTACTTC. It specifies CASSLGNRYEQYF. This chain links TRBV7-9 with TRBJ2-7, with D unresolved. The CDR3 spans 13 residues. Germline CDR1 SEHNR, CDR2 FQNEAQ (reference sequence). V dropped 1 base and J dropped 4 bases, with 8 bases sitting between them.

A remark on this clone: Other DNA sequences within the sample encode an identical CDR3. The chain employs TRBV28 and TRBJ2-7, with 8 bases that match TRBD2. This CDR3 spans 15 amino acids. The germline V gene encodes CDR1 MDHEN and CDR2 SYDVKM. V was pared by 2 bases and J by 2 bases, with 5 bases of the junction left unmatched. CDR3 nucleotide sequence: TGTGCCAGCAGTTTAGGTCCGGGGGGGACCTACGAGCAGTACTTC. The encoded protein is CASSLGPGGTYEQYF.